This is a list of T cell receptor beta chains from one sample in a study of human T cells and chemical hapten exposure. TCRdb used MiXCR to reprocess the RACE reads, holding one entry per CDR3 protein. The data contain fewer than 400,000 distinct CDR3 sequences, under 9% of them singletons. The material sequenced was whole blood, taken in connection with sensitization to the hapten diphenylcyclopropenone (DPC). All receptors come from a woman younger than 35 with alopecia areata. Some clones in this sample may be carry-over from other donors' samples. Each CDR3 is given with its conserved first and last residue. The D gene is left open where the match is weak. Clone size is not always given. Where it is, it says once, few, many or a class for expanded clones.

j_call,v_call,d_call,clone_size,cdr3_aa,cdr3_nt
TRBJ1-6,TRBV3-1,NA,many,CASSQDSPLHF,TGTGCCAGCAGCCAAGATTCACCCCTCCACTTT
TRBJ1-3,TRBV20-1,NA,NA,CSARDNVSGNTIYF,TGCAGTGCTAGAGATAACGTCTCTGGAAACACCATATATTTT
TRBJ2-5,TRBV7-2,NA,many,CASSRIPETQYF,TGTGCCAGCAGCCGAATCCCGGAGACCCAGTACTTC
TRBJ2-3,TRBV11-2,NA,many,CASSLIRADTQYF,TGTGCCAGCAGCTTAATAAGGGCAGATACGCAGTATTTT
TRBJ1-1,TRBV5-1,NA,NA,CASSPVREGEAFF,TGCGCCAGCTCACCGGTTCGGGAGGGTGAAGCTTTCTTT
TRBJ2-3,TRBV5-1,NA,NA,CASSFKGLADTQYF,TGCGCCAGCAGCTTCAAGGGCCTCGCAGATACGCAGTATTTT
TRBJ1-1,TRBV7-2,NA,NA,CASSPSQGLNTEAFF,TGTGCCAGCAGCCCCTCCCAGGGCTTGAACACTGAAGCTTTCTTT
TRBJ2-4,TRBV11-2,NA,many,CASNLGSPKNIQYF,TGTGCCAGCAATCTAGGGTCCCCCAAAAACATTCAGTACTTC
TRBJ1-2,TRBV4-1,NA,NA,CASSHIAGTQTYGYTF,TGCGCCAGCAGCCACATCGCCGGGACACAGACGTATGGCTACACCTTC
TRBJ2-2,TRBV4-3,NA,many,CASSQVPGELFF,TGCGCCAGCAGCCAGGTTCCCGGGGAGCTGTTTTTT
TRBJ1-5,TRBV7-2,NA,few,CASSGRWNQPQHF,TGTGCCAGCAGCGGGAGGTGGAATCAGCCCCAGCATTTT
TRBJ2-2,TRBV7-9,TRBD1,NA,CASSFPGTANTGELFF,TGTGCCAGCAGCTTCCCCGGGACAGCGAACACCGGGGAGCTGTTTTTT
TRBJ1-5,TRBV12-3/TRBV12-4,TRBD1,NA,CASSSSTQGAGNQPQHF,TGTGCCAGCAGTTCCTCTACCCAGGGGGCTGGCAATCAGCCCCAGCATTTT
TRBJ1-1,TRBV20-1,NA,few,CSADPGLTNTEAFF,TGCAGTGCAGACCCGGGACTGACGAACACTGAAGCTTTCTTT
TRBJ2-3,TRBV20-1,TRBD2,few,CSASTSGSTDTQYF,TGCAGTGCGTCGACTAGCGGGAGCACAGATACGCAGTATTTT
TRBJ1-6,TRBV7-9,NA,many,CASSSGPNSPLHF,TGTGCCAGCAGCTCGGGCCCGAATTCACCCCTCCACTTT
TRBJ2-3,TRBV28,NA,many,CASNPRGSLGTQYF,TGTGCCAGCAACCCCCGGGGTAGCCTGGGTACGCAGTATTTT
TRBJ2-5,TRBV29-1,TRBD1,NA,CSTRQGAGETQYF,TGCAGCACTCGACAGGGGGCAGGCGAGACCCAGTACTTC
TRBJ2-3,TRBV9,TRBD2,many,CASSRGGTQGTDTQYF,TGTGCCAGCAGCCGGGGGGGCACCCAAGGCACAGATACGCAGTATTTT
TRBJ1-1,TRBV7-9,TRBD1,NA,CASSTSRDRGQWRPEAFF,TGTGCCAGCAGCACATCGAGGGACAGGGGGCAGTGGAGGCCTGAAGCTTTCTTT
TRBJ2-5,TRBV12-3/TRBV12-4,TRBD2,few,CASSRRLAGGRETQYF,TGTGCCAGCAGCCGTAGACTAGCGGGGGGCCGAGAGACCCAGTACTTC
TRBJ1-6,TRBV12-3/TRBV12-4,NA,few,CASSLNTYSPLHF,TGTGCCAGCAGTTTAAACACCTATTCACCCCTCCACTTT
TRBJ2-7,TRBV7-9,TRBD2,once,CASSQSGGAINEQYF,TGTGCCAGCAGCCAGAGCGGGGGGGCGATAAACGAGCAGTACTTC
TRBJ1-1,TRBV19,NA,few,CASSTKPLVDFNEAFF,TGTGCCAGTAGTACCAAACCCTTGGTGGACTTTAATGAAGCTTTCTTT
TRBJ2-6,TRBV27,NA,many,CASSLKPQGSSGANVLTF,TGTGCCAGCAGTTTAAAGCCACAGGGTAGCTCTGGGGCCAACGTCCTGACTTTC
TRBJ2-1,TRBV7-9,TRBD2,NA,CASSPLGLALGNEQFF,TGTGCCAGCAGCCCCCTGGGACTAGCGTTGGGGAATGAGCAGTTCTTC
TRBJ1-2,TRBV10-3,NA,NA,CAIRSSTALNYGYTF,TGTGCCATCAGATCGTCGACAGCTCTTAACTATGGCTACACCTTC
TRBJ1-6,TRBV7-2,NA,NA,CASSLAETLNSPLHF,TGTGCCAGCAGCTTAGCGGAAACTCTTAATTCACCCCTCCACTTT
TRBJ2-3,TRBV20-1,TRBD2,NA,CSAQTSGTDTQYF,TGCAGTGCCCAGACTAGCGGCACAGATACGCAGTATTTT
TRBJ1-2,TRBV7-9,TRBD1,NA,CASSPPVTGNYGYTF,TGTGCCAGCAGCCCTCCGGTGACAGGGAATTATGGCTACACCTTC
TRBJ1-2,TRBV5-1,TRBD1,NA,CASSGSGTVYGYTF,TGCGCCAGCAGCGGGTCCGGGACAGTTTATGGCTACACCTTC
TRBJ2-7,TRBV28,TRBD1,NA,CASSSGQGGGEQYF,TGTGCCAGCAGTTCGGGACAGGGAGGCGGCGAGCAGTACTTC
TRBJ2-7,TRBV20-1,TRBD1,NA,CSVIGQGVVGEQYF,TGCAGTGTGATCGGGCAGGGGGTTGTAGGCGAGCAGTACTTC
TRBJ2-5,TRBV7-9,NA,few,CASSLGPSGGVETQYF,TGTGCCAGCAGCTTAGGTCCCTCCGGCGGAGTAGAGACCCAGTACTTC
TRBJ2-3,TRBV7-6,TRBD2,many,CASSPRGGLVFPLQSTDTQYF,TGTGCCAGCAGCCCTAGGGGCGGACTAGTGTTTCCCCTACAGAGCACAGATACGCAGTATTTT
TRBJ2-5,TRBV18,NA,NA,CASSPPIQETQYF,TGTGCCAGCTCACCTCCTATCCAAGAGACCCAGTACTTC
TRBJ1-1,TRBV5-4,NA,many,CASSLKGTEAFF,TGTGCCAGCAGCTTGAAGGGGACTGAAGCTTTCTTT
TRBJ2-3,TRBV20-1,TRBD2,few,CSAMVQRGGDTQYF,TGCAGTGCTATGGTCCAGCGGGGGGGGGATACGCAGTATTTT
TRBJ1-5,TRBV27,TRBD1,few,CASSPDRGGQPQHF,TGTGCCAGCAGTCCGGACAGGGGGGGTCAGCCCCAGCATTTT
TRBJ2-2,TRBV6-2/TRBV6-3,TRBD1,few,CASSPLGQGFPGELFF,TGTGCCAGCAGTCCACTGGGACAGGGATTTCCCGGGGAGCTGTTTTTT
TRBJ2-3,TRBV2,NA,few,CASSGRLVSTDTQYF,TGTGCCAGCAGTGGCCGCTTAGTAAGCACAGATACGCAGTATTTT
TRBJ2-3,TRBV25-1,NA,NA,CASSGARSTTDTQYF,TGTGCCAGCAGTGGGGCGAGATCAACCACAGATACGCAGTATTTT
TRBJ2-3,TRBV10-3,TRBD1,many,CAIMTGTGTTDTQYF,TGTGCCATCATGACCGGGACAGGGACCACAGATACGCAGTATTTT
TRBJ2-5,TRBV7-9,NA,many,CASSGGVETQYF,TGTGCCAGCAGCGGTGGGGTGGAGACCCAGTACTTC
TRBJ1-2,TRBV10-3,NA,few,CAINLGGSSSYTF,TGTGCCATCAACCTGGGCGGTTCGTCCTCCTACACCTTC
TRBJ2-7,TRBV5-1,NA,NA,CASSLDSLSYEQYF,TGCGCCAGCAGCTTGGACAGTCTCTCCTACGAGCAGTACTTC
TRBJ1-6,TRBV15,NA,many,CATSRDSVQGTSPLHF,TGTGCCACCAGCAGAGATTCGGTACAGGGAACTTCACCCCTCCACTTT
TRBJ2-5,TRBV9,NA,many,CASSAQASRTQYF,TGTGCCAGCAGCGCCCAGGCTTCTCGGACCCAGTACTTC
TRBJ2-1,TRBV20-1,NA,NA,CSADRTNNEQFF,TGCAGTGCGGACCGGACGAACAATGAGCAGTTCTTC
TRBJ2-7,TRBV7-9,TRBD2,NA,CASSSRARGYEQYF,TGTGCCAGCAGCTCGCGGGCGCGGGGGTACGAGCAGTACTTC
TRBJ2-7,TRBV10-3,TRBD2,many,CAISESRVAGTYEQYF,TGTGCCATCAGTGAGTCTCGAGTAGCGGGCACCTACGAGCAGTACTTC
TRBJ1-4,TRBV12-3/TRBV12-4,TRBD1,few,CASSLSGQGTTNEKLFF,TGTGCCAGCAGTTTAAGTGGACAGGGAACAACTAATGAAAAACTGTTTTTT
TRBJ1-1,TRBV6-5,NA,NA,CATLKGGLNTEAFF,TGTGCCACCTTAAAGGGAGGGTTGAACACTGAAGCTTTCTTT
TRBJ2-7,TRBV20-1,NA,NA,CSARGSFTSVPEQYF,TGCAGTGCTAGAGGGAGTTTTACATCTGTGCCCGAGCAGTACTTC